A single sample is the source of the 13 T cell receptor beta chains below, sequenced in a study of T cell repertoires in cytomegalovirus infection. TCRdb redid the calling of the reads with MiXCR, one entry per CDR3 protein. The data hold roughly 920,000 distinct CDR3 sequences, with around 31% observed a single time. Their target antigens are unknown. Sequenced here: cultured CD8+ T cells from PBMCs, sampled from culture after CMV antigen stimulation. The receptors were sampled from a human donor in good health (CMV status not recorded). Some clones in this sample may be carry-over from other donors' samples.

The J gene is TRBJ1-2, the V gene TRBV27; D uncertain. V was cut by 6 bases and J by 2 bases, with 13 bases left in between. The CDR3 runs 14 residues. From germline, CDR1 is MNHEY and CDR2 SMNVEV (reference sequence). The CDR3 reads CASSSLGHNYGYTF. CDR3 nucleotides: TGTGCCAGCAGCTCGCTAGGGCACAACTATGGCTACACCTTC.

This clonotype was detected only a few times. V gene TRBV7-2 combines with J gene TRBJ1-1, with D tentatively TRBD1 (5 bases). Germline V CDR1 and CDR2: SGHTA, FQGNSA. The CDR3 has 15 amino acids. The V end lost 5 bases, the J end lost 1 base, and 14 bases lay between the germline ends. CDR3 region: CASSPYGGENTEAFF. The CDR3 region has the DNA TGTGCCAGCAGCCCCTATGGAGGGGAGAACACTGAAGCTTTCTTT.

A remark on this clonotype: A read error may explain this, as a much larger clone is one base away. The chain combines TRBV7-2 with TRBJ2-7, with 12 bases matching TRBD2. V gave up 1 base and J gave up 1 base; unmatched junction bases: 2. The CDR3 extends over 16 amino acids. CDR1 and CDR2 (germline): SGHTA, FQGNSA. The CDR3 is CASSLETSGGSYEQYV. The CDR3 DNA sequence: TGTGCCAGCAGCTTAGAGACTAGCGGGGGATCCTACGAGCAGTACGTC.

This chain uses TRBV28 with TRBJ1-5, with D possibly being TRBD1 (6 bases). Germline V gene lookup returns CDR1 MDHEN and CDR2 SYDVKM. Trimming took off 4 bases at V and 0 bases at J, with 16 bases between the two ends. The CDR3 consists of 17 residues. DNA of the CDR3: TGTGCCAGCAGTTCGGACAGCGTAATTCCTAGCAATCAGCCCCAGCATTTT. It translates to CASSSDSVIPSNQPQHF.

This clonotype showed up many times. The chain is built from TRBV11-1 and TRBJ2-3; 7 nucleotides match TRBD1. J was trimmed by 5 bases and V by 5 bases; bases with no gene match: 10. CDR1 is SGHAT and CDR2 is FQDESV in the germline V gene (reference sequence). The length of the CDR3 is 15 residues. The CDR3 is CASSQRQGDVDTQYF. DNA of the CDR3: TGTGCCAGCAGCCAAAGACAGGGCGACGTAGATACGCAGTATTTT.

The rearrangement uses TRBV7-8 and TRBJ2-1; TRBD2 matches at 11 bases. J lost 6 bases, V lost 4 bases, and 8 bases had no gene match. CDR1 is SGHVS, CDR2 FQNEAQ, per germline. This CDR3 is built from 16 residues. In nucleotides, the CDR3 is TGTGCCAGCAGCTCAATAGCGGGGGGGCGTGGCAATGAGCAGTTCTTC. Translation: CASSSIAGGRGNEQFF.

V gene TRBV6-5 combines with J gene TRBJ2-1; the D gene is possibly TRBD1 (6 bases). Germline-derived CDR1 and CDR2 are MNHEY and SVGAGI. The V gene lost 4 bases and the J gene lost 2 bases, with 12 bases spanning the gap. The CDR3 covers 15 residues. The CDR3 nucleotides are TGTGCCAGCAGTTTCGGTCAGGGGACCTACAATGAGCAGTTCTTC. Protein product: CASSFGQGTYNEQFF.

A note on this clonotype: This could be a read error, since a much larger clone is one nucleotide away. The conserved phenylalanine or tryptophan normally closing the CDR3 is absent here, so this likely arose from a read error. The chain is built from TRBV7-8 and TRBJ2-1, with 7 bases that match TRBD2. The germline V gene encodes CDR1 SGHVS and CDR2 FQNEAQ. This CDR3 contains 16 residues. With V trimmed by 5 bases and J by 4 bases, 11 bases remained unmatched. For the CDR3, the DNA is TGTGCCAGCAGCGTCTCCTCAGCGGGGCCATACAATGAGCAGTTCTCC. This codes for CASSVSSAGPYNEQFS.

The genes are TRBV15 and TRBJ2-2; either TRBD1 or TRBD2 may fit D (6 bases each). Per the germline V gene, CDR1 is LNHNV and CDR2 is YYDKDF (reference sequence). This CDR3 is 14 amino acids long. With 0 bases removed from V and 15 bases from J, the gap between germline ends came to 17 bases. The chain's CDR3 is CATSRDRGVPSLFF. CDR3 nucleotides: TGTGCCACCAGCAGAGATAGGGGGGTTCCGTCGTTGTTTTTT.

This clonotype has a count of ten or more. The genes are TRBV6-5 and TRBJ1-1, with D possibly matching TRBD1 (5 bases). CDR3 length: 18 amino acids. CDR1 MNHEY and CDR2 SVGAGI come from the germline V gene. The V end was cut by 6 bases, the J end by 0 bases, with 23 bases between. Here the CDR3 reads CASRHSGSINNMNTEAFF. The CDR3 DNA is TGTGCCAGCAGACATTCAGGGTCGATCAACAACATGAACACTGAAGCTTTCTTT.

The chain carries TRBV6-2 or TRBV6-3 and TRBJ2-1; 7 positions match TRBD2. The CDR3 runs 13 residues. V was pared by 8 bases and J by 2 bases, with 3 bases of the junction left unmatched. From germline, CDR1 is MNHEY and CDR2 SVGEGT. DNA for the CDR3: TGTGCCAGCGCAGCGGGGCCCTACAATGAGCAGTTCTTC. It specifies CASAAGPYNEQFF.

The V gene is TRBV7-9, the J gene TRBJ1-5; the D gene is possibly TRBD1 (5 bases). Trimming removed 3 bases at V and 7 bases at J, with 13 bases between. The germline V gene has CDR1 SEHNR and CDR2 FQNEAQ (reference sequence). The CDR3 has 14 residues. CDR3 DNA sequence: TGTGCCAGCAGCTTTCCAGGGCAAGGACAGCCCCAGCATTTT. Residues: CASSFPGQGQPQHF.

The V call is TRBV29-1, the J call TRBJ1-5; D is possibly TRBD1 (6 bases). This CDR3 has 14 amino acids. CDR1 SQVTM and CDR2 ANQGSEA come from the germline V gene. V dropped 6 bases and J dropped 6 bases, with 18 bases sitting between them. CDR3 nucleotides: TGCAGCGTCCAAGGGGGGGGAAGGGGTCAGCCCCAGCATTTT. Its protein product is CSVQGGGRGQPQHF.